This T cell receptor (beta chain) was recorded in a study of identifying expanded T cells in peripheral blood. V dropped 6 bases and J dropped 6; count of bases not matched to a gene: 6. This CDR3 has 12 residues. Germline CDR1 GTSNPN, CDR2 SVGIG (reference sequence). Generated by immunoSEQ multiplex PCR, the TCRdb table keeps only in-frame clones and is missing some. The sample shows fewer than 85,000 clones, around 91% of them seen only once. Sequenced material: blood. This TCR derives from a person between 18 and 75 years old in good health. The gene calls are TRBV30 and TRBJ1-1, with 8 bases matching TRBD1. CDR3 amino acids: CACVRGRAEAFF. In nucleotides, the CDR3 is TGTGCCTGTGTCAGGGGGCGGGCTGAAGCTTTCTTT.